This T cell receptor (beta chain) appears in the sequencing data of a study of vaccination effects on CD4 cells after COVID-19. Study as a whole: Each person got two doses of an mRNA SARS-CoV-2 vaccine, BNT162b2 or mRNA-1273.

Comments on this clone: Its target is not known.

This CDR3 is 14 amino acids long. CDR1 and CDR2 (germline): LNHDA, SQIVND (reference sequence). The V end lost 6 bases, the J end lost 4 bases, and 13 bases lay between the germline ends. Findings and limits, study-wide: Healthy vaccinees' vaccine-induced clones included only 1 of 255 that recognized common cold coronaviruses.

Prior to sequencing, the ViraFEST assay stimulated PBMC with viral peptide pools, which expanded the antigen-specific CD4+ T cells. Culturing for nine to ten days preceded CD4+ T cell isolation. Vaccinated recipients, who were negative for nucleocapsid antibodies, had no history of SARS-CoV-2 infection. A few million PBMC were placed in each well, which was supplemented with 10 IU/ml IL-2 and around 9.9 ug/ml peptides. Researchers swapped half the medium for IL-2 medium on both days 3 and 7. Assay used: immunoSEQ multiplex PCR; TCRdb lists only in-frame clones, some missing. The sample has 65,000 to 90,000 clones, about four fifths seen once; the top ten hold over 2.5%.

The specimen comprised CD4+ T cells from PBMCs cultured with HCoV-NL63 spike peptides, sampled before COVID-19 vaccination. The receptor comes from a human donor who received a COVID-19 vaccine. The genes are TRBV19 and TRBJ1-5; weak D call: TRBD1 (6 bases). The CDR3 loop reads CASRRSTGNQPQHF. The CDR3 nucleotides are TGTGCCAGTAGGAGATCTACAGGGAATCAGCCCCAGCATTTT.